This paragraph covers one T cell receptor (beta chain) sequence. Clones were read by immunoSEQ multiplex PCR, and TCRdb kept only the in-frame ones, dropping some. The table has about 170,000 clones, 90% to 95% seen once. These data belong to a study of control samples from healthy donors and cancer patients. The CDR3 extends over 13 amino acids. CDR1 MDHEN and CDR2 SYDVKM come from the germline V gene. V dropped 3 bases and J dropped 1 base, with 6 bases sitting between them. The sequenced sample was blood. This chain links TRBV28 with TRBJ1-1; a possible D gene is TRBD1 (6 bases). This receptor was identified in a woman aged 25 to 39 in good health. The CDR3 nucleotides are TGTGCCAGCAGTTTGGGACAGAACACTGAAGCTTTCTTT. It yields the protein CASSLGQNTEAFF.